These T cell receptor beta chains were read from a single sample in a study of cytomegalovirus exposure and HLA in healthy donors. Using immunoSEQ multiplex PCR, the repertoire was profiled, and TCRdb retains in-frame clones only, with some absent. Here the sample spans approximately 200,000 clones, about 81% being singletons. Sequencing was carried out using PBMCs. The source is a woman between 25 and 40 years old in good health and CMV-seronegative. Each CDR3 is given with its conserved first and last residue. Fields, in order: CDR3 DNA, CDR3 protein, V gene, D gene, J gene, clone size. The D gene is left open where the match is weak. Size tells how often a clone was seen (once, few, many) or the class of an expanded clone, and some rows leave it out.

cdr3_nt: TGTGCCAGCAGTGACCTAGGGAAGGGGGGCAATCAGCCCCAGCATTTT; cdr3_aa: CASSDLGKGGNQPQHF; v_call: TRBV27; d_call: NA; j_call: TRBJ1-5; clone_size: NA
cdr3_nt: TGTGCCAGCAGCGTCGGGGGACGGATATACAATGAGCAGTTCTTC; cdr3_aa: CASSVGGRIYNEQFF; v_call: TRBV9; d_call: NA; j_call: TRBJ2-1; clone_size: NA
cdr3_nt: TGTGCCAGCTCACCTCGACAGGGTGAAGGTGGCTACACCTTC; cdr3_aa: CASSPRQGEGGYTF; v_call: TRBV18; d_call: TRBD1; j_call: TRBJ1-2; clone_size: NA
cdr3_nt: TGTGCCATCAGTGACCCCAGCGTGCCCACCGGGGAGCTGTTTTTT; cdr3_aa: CAISDPSVPTGELFF; v_call: TRBV10-3; d_call: NA; j_call: TRBJ2-2; clone_size: NA
cdr3_nt: TGTGCCAGTAGGATAGACAGGGGGACTGAAGCTTTCTTT; cdr3_aa: CASRIDRGTEAFF; v_call: TRBV19; d_call: TRBD1; j_call: TRBJ1-1; clone_size: NA
cdr3_nt: TGTGCCACCCTCTTCTTTGGGGCCAACGTCCTGACTTTC; cdr3_aa: CATLFFGANVLTF; v_call: TRBV6-1; d_call: NA; j_call: TRBJ2-6; clone_size: NA
cdr3_nt: TGCGCCAGCAGCTTGGACAGGGCGAACACTGAAGCTTTCTTT; cdr3_aa: CASSLDRANTEAFF; v_call: TRBV5-1; d_call: NA; j_call: TRBJ1-1; clone_size: NA
cdr3_nt: TGTGCCAGCAGTGAGTTGGGGGGTAACTCCTACGAGCAGTACTTC; cdr3_aa: CASSELGGNSYEQYF; v_call: TRBV5-6; d_call: NA; j_call: TRBJ2-7; clone_size: few
cdr3_nt: TGTGCCAGCATAGGGCCGGGACAGGGTTTGGGTGGCTACACCTTC; cdr3_aa: CASIGPGQGLGGYTF; v_call: TRBV28; d_call: TRBD1; j_call: TRBJ1-2; clone_size: NA
cdr3_nt: TGTGCCAGCAGCTTAGCGGCAGGGGGAATCGAGACCCAGTACTTC; cdr3_aa: CASSLAAGGIETQYF; v_call: TRBV7-8; d_call: TRBD1; j_call: TRBJ2-5; clone_size: NA
cdr3_nt: TGTGCCAGCAGTTCGTTTGGCTACACCTTC; cdr3_aa: CASSSFGYTF; v_call: TRBV28; d_call: NA; j_call: TRBJ1-2; clone_size: once
cdr3_nt: TGTGCCAGCAGCTTAGAGATCGGGCAGGGGCCGTTAAAAAAACTGTTTTTT; cdr3_aa: CASSLEIGQGPLKKLFF; v_call: TRBV7-6; d_call: NA; j_call: TRBJ1-4; clone_size: NA
cdr3_nt: TGTGCCAGCAGCTTAGTTGGCGTTGTGAGGTCCTACGAGCAGTACTTC; cdr3_aa: CASSLVGVVRSYEQYF; v_call: TRBV7-8; d_call: NA; j_call: TRBJ2-7; clone_size: NA
cdr3_nt: TGTGCCAGCAGTGTTTCAGTCGGACACTCCTATAATTCACCCCTCCACTTT; cdr3_aa: CASSVSVGHSYNSPLHF; v_call: TRBV6-1; d_call: NA; j_call: TRBJ1-6; clone_size: NA
cdr3_nt: TGCAGCGCCAAGGACAGGGGTATCACCGGGGAGCTGTTTTTT; cdr3_aa: CSAKDRGITGELFF; v_call: TRBV29-1; d_call: TRBD1; j_call: TRBJ2-2; clone_size: NA
cdr3_nt: TGTGCCAGCAGAAGACAGGGGCTAATCTATGGCTACACCTTC; cdr3_aa: CASRRQGLIYGYTF; v_call: TRBV28; d_call: TRBD1; j_call: TRBJ1-2; clone_size: NA
cdr3_nt: TGTGCCAGCTCACCACCTGGGAGCTCCTACAATGAGCAGTTCTTC; cdr3_aa: CASSPPGSSYNEQFF; v_call: TRBV18; d_call: NA; j_call: TRBJ2-1; clone_size: NA